This T cell receptor (beta chain) was found in a study of T cell repertoires in cytomegalovirus infection. Per germline, CDR1 DFQATT and CDR2 SNEGSKA (reference sequence). V shed 5 bases and J shed 2 bases, with 10 bases lying between them. The CDR3 loop spans 12 amino acids. MiXCR, run by TCRdb on the reads, gives a single entry per CDR3 protein. The table has fewer than 350,000 distinct CDR3 sequences, approximately 32% seen once. Worth noting for this clonotype: Its antigen is not identified.

This sequence originates from a human donor in good health (CMV status not recorded). Some clones in this sample may be carry-over from other donors' samples. The chain links TRBV20-1 to TRBJ2-7; D call uncertain. Sequencing was performed on cultured PBMCs, taken from culture after CMV antigen stimulation. The CDR3: CSAPTKTYEQYF. The CDR3 DNA follows: TGCAGTGCTCCTACTAAGACCTACGAGCAGTACTTC.